This record concerns one T cell receptor (beta chain) sequence. Germline-derived CDR1 and CDR2 are MGHDK and SYGVNS. With 0 bases removed from V and 0 bases from J, the gap between germline ends came to 15 bases. The CDR3 runs 17 residues. The data were taken from a study of blood T cell repertoires in COVID-19. The Seattle patients, enrolled during active infection, were followed longitudinally. As handled by the study authors: Scientists estimated how many nucleated cells there were by amplifying reference gene primers. Data came from immunoSEQ multiplex PCR; TCRdb stores just in-frame clones and leaves some out. The V and J calls and clone size come from that table; D and trimming were worked out from the DNA. The sample comprises hundreds of thousands of clones, roughly 90% of which are singletons, and 0.8% to 1% rests with the top ten.

V and J are TRBV25-1 and TRBJ2-7, with TRBD2 as a possible D gene (6 bases). This TCR came from a man younger than 35 with COVID-19, enrolled during active disease. Material for sequencing was peripheral blood. CDR3 protein: CASSEYGGSGLSYEQYF. CDR3 bases: TGTGCCAGCAGTGAATATGGGGGGAGCGGGCTCTCCTACGAGCAGTACTTC.